This TCR beta chain was identified in a study of a mutant IDH1 vaccine in newly diagnosed glioma. The CDR3 runs 13 residues. Germline assignment: CDR1 GTSNPN and CDR2 SVGIG (reference sequence). The junction had 7 bases not matched to a gene; V was cut back by 8 bases and J by 5 bases. Generated by immunoSEQ multiplex PCR, the TCRdb table keeps only in-frame clones and is missing some. Among roughly 52,000 clones listed, 75% to 85% were seen once. Time point described: week 23, last vaccination. Vaccinated patients received 300 ug of mutant IDH1 20-mer peptide per dose, with topical imiquimod. Comment on this clone: The antigen is undetermined.

The TCR originated in a man in his forties or fifties with glioma. The input for sequencing was PBMCs, taken from a glioma patient whose treatment included an IDH1 peptide vaccine. The V gene is TRBV30, the J gene TRBJ2-5, with 11 nucleotides matching TRBD2. Here the CDR3 reads CAGLAGGPETQYF. The DNA for the CDR3 is TGTGCCGGGTTAGCGGGGGGGCCGGAGACCCAGTACTTC. Combining the CDR3 with reference TRBV30 and TRBJ2-5 gives the whole variable domain SQTIHQWPATLVQPVGSPLSLECTVEGTSNPNLYWYRQAAGRGLQLLFYSVGIGQISSEVPQNLSASRPQDRQFILSSKKLLLSDSGFYLCAGLAGGPETQYFGPGTRLLVL.